This TCR beta chain originates from a study of patients and donors after allogeneic stem cell transplantation. Deletions cut 7 bases from V and 5 bases from J, with 11 bases between. CDR3 length: 12 amino acids. The germline gives CDR1 SGHVS, CDR2 FQNEAQ. TCRdb fed the RT-PCR reads into MiXCR, producing one record per CDR3 protein. The data contain 410,000 or so distinct CDR3 sequences, more than 15% of them seen just once; the ten biggest clones take up 7.2%. This clonotype was seen only a few times. Input material: blood, either unsorted or a sorted T cell fraction (not recorded which). The V call is TRBV7-8, the J call TRBJ2-5, with D unclear. This TCR was recovered from a human donor who was either an allogeneic HSCT recipient or a stem cell or donor lymphocyte infusion donor (not recorded which). It is not recorded whose cells these are; they may come from a transplant donor. CDR3 region: CASKDLMETQYF. The CDR3 coding sequence is TGTGCCAGCAAAGATCTGATGGAGACCCAGTACTTC.